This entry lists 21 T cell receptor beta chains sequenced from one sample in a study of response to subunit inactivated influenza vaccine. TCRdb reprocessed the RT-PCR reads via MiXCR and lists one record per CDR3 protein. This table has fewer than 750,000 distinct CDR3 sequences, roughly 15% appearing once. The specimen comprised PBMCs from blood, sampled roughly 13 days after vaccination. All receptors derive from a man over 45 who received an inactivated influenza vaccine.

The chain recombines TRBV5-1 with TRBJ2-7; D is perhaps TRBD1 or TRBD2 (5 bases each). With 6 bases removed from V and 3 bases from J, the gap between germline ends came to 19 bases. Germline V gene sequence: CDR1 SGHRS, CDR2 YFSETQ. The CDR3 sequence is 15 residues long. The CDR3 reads CASTYGTLWDYEQYF. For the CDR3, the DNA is TGCGCCAGCACCTACGGGACCCTGTGGGACTACGAGCAGTACTTC.

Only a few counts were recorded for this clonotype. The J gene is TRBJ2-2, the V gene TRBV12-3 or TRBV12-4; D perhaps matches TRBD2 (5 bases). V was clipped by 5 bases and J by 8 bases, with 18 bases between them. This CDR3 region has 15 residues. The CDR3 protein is CASSPLRERSGELFF. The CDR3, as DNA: TGTGCCAGCAGTCCTTTGAGGGAACGCTCTGGGGAGCTGTTTTTT.

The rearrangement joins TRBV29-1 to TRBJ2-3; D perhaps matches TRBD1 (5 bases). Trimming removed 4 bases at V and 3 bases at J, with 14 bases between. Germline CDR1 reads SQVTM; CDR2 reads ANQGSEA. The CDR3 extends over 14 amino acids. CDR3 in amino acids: CSVVAQGGTDTQYF. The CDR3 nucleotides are TGCAGCGTTGTTGCGCAGGGTGGAACAGATACGCAGTATTTT.

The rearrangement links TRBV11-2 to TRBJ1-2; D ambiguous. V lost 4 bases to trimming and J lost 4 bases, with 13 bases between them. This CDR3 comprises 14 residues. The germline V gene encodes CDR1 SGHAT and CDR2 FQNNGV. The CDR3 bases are TGTGCCAGCAGCTCCCCTTGGGAGAGCTATGGCTACACCTTC. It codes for CASSSPWESYGYTF.

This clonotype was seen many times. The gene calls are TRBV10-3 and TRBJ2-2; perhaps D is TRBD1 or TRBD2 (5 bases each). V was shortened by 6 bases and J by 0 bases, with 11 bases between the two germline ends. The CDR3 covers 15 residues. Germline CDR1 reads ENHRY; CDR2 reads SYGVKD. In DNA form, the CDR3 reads TGTGCCATCAGGAAAGGGACGGCGAACACCGGGGAGCTGTTTTTT. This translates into CAIRKGTANTGELFF.

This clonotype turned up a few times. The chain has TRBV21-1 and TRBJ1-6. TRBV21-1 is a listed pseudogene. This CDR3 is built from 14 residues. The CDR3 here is CASSNGPSNSPLHF. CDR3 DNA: TGTGCCAGCAGCAATGGCCCATCCAATTCACCCCTCCACTTT.

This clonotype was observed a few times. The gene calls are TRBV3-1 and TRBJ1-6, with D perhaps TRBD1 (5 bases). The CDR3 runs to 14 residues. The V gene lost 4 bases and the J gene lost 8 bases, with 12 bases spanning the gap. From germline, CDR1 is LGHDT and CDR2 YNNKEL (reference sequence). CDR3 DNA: TGTGCCAGCAGCCCCATTGGGGGAGATTCACCCCTCCACTTT. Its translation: CASSPIGGDSPLHF.

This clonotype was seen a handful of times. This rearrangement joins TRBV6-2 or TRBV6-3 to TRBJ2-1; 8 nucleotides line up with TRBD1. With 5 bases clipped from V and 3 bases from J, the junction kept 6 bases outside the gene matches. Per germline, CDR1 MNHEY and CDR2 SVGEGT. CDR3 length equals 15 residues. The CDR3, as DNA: TGTGCCAGCAGTAAACAGGGGGTGCGCTACAATGAGCAGTTCTTC. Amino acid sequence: CASSKQGVRYNEQFF.

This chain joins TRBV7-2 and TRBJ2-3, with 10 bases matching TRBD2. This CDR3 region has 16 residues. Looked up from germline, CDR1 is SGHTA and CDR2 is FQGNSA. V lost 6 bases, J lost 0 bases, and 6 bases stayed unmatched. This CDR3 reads CASRPPGLASTDTQYF. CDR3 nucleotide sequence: TGTGCCAGCAGACCACCGGGACTAGCGAGCACAGATACGCAGTATTTT.

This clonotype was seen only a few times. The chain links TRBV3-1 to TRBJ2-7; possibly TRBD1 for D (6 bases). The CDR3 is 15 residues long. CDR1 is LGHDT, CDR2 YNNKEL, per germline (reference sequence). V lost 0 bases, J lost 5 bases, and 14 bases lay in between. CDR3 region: CASSQDLIGGDEQYF. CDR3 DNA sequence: TGTGCCAGCAGCCAAGATTTAATTGGGGGCGACGAGCAGTACTTC.

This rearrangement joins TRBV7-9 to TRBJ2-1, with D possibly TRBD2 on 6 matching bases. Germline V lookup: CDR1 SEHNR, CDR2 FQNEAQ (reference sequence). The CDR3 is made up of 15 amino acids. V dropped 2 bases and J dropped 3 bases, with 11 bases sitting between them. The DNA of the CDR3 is TGTGCCAGCAGCTTATTACCAGCGGGCTACAATGAGCAGTTCTTC. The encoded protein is CASSLLPAGYNEQFF.

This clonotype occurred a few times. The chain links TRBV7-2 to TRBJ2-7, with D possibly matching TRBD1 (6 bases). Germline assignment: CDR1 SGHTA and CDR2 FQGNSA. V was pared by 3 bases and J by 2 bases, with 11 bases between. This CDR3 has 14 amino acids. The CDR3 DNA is TGTGCCAGCAGCTTCGGAGAGGGGGCCTACGAGCAGTACTTC. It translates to CASSFGEGAYEQYF.

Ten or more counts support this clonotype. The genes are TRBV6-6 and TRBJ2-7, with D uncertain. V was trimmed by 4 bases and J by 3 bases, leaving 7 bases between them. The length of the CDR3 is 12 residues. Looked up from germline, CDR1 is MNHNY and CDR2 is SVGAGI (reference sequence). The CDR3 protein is CASSSDGYEQYF. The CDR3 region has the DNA TGTGCCAGCAGTTCCGACGGCTACGAGCAGTACTTC.

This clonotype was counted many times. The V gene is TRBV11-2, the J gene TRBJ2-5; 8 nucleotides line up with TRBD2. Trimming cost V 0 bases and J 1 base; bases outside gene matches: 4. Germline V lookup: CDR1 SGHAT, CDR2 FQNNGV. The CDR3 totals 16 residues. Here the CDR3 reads CASSLDHLAGQETQYF. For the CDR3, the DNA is TGTGCCAGCAGCTTAGATCATCTAGCGGGCCAAGAGACCCAGTACTTC.

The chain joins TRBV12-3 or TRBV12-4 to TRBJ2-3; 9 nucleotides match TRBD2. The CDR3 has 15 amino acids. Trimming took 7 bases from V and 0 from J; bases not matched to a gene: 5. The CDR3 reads CASTIAGVSTDTQYF. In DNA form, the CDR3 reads TGTGCCAGCACCATAGCGGGAGTCAGCACAGATACGCAGTATTTT.

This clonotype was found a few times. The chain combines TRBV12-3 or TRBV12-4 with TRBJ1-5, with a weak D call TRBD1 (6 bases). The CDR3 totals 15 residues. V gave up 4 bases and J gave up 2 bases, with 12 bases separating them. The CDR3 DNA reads TGTGCCAGCAGTTCCAGGGGTAAGGGCAATCAGCCCCAGCATTTT. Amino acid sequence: CASSSRGKGNQPQHF.

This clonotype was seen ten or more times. The CDR3 sequence: CASSSRLAGGPSTDTQYF. The CDR3 DNA is TGTGCCAGCAGTTCCAGACTAGCGGGAGGGCCGAGCACAGATACGCAGTATTTT. The chain employs TRBV12-3 or TRBV12-4 and TRBJ2-3; 14 bases are shared with TRBD2. J lost 0 bases, V lost 4 bases, and 6 bases had no gene match. The CDR3 loop spans 18 amino acids.

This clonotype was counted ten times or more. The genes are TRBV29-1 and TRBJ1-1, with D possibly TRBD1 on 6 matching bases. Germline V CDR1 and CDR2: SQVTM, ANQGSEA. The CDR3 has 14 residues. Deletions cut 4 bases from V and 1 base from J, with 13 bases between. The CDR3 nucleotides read TGCAGCGTTGCCCGGGAAGGGGGGAACACTGAAGCTTTCTTT. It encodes CSVAREGGNTEAFF. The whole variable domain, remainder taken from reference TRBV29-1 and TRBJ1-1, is SAVISQKPSRDICQRGTSLTIQCQVDSQVTMMFWYRQQPGQSLTLIATANQGSEATYESGFVIDKFPISRPNLTFSTLTVSNMSPEDSSIYLCSVAREGGNTEAFFGQGTRLTVV.

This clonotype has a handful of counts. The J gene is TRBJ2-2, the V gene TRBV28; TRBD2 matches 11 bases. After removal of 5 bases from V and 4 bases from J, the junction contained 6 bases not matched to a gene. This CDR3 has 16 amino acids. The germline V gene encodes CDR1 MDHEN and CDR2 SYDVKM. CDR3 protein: CASSLTSGSLTGELFF. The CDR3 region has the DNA TGTGCCAGCAGTCTCACTAGCGGGAGTCTCACCGGGGAGCTGTTTTTT.

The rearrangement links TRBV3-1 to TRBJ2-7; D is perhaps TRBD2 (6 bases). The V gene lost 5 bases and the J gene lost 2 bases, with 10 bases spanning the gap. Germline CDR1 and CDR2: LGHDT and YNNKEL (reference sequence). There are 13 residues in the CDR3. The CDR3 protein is CASSTSSAYEQYF. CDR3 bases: TGTGCCAGCAGCACTTCTAGCGCCTACGAGCAGTACTTC.

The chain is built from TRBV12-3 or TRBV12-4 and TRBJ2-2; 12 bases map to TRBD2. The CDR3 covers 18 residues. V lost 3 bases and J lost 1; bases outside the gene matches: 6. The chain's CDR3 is CASSFLTSGGRNTGELFF. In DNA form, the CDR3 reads TGTGCCAGCAGTTTTTTAACTAGCGGGGGGCGGAACACCGGGGAGCTGTTTTTT.